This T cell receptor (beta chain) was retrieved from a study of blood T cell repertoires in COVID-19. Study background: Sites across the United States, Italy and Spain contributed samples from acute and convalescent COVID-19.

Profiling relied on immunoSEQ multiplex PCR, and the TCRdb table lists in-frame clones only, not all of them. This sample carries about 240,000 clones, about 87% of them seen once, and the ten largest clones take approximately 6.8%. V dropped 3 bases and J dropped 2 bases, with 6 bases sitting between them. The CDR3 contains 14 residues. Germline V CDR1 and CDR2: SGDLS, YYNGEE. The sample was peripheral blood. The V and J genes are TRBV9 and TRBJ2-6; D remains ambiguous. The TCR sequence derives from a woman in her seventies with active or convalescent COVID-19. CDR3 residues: CASSAVPGANVLTF. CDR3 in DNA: TGTGCCAGCAGCGCGGTACCTGGGGCCAACGTCCTGACTTTC.